The text below deals with one T cell receptor beta chain. This sample is part of a study of control samples from healthy donors and cancer patients. Produced via immunoSEQ multiplex PCR; TCRdb's table is partial and in-frame only. The sample consists of about 130,000 clones, 85% to 95% of them appearing once. V lost 0 bases, J lost 2 bases, and 8 bases lay in between. This CDR3 spans 14 amino acids. CDR1 and CDR2 (germline): LGHDT, YNNKEL (reference sequence). The TCR originated in a man aged 55 to 70 with colorectal cancer. Sequenced: PBMCs. The V and J genes are TRBV3-1 (or the pseudogene TRBV3-2) and TRBJ2-7; D uncertain. The CDR3 DNA sequence: TGTGCCAGCAGCCAAGATACATCGGCCTACGAGCAGTACTTC. This codes for CASSQDTSAYEQYF.